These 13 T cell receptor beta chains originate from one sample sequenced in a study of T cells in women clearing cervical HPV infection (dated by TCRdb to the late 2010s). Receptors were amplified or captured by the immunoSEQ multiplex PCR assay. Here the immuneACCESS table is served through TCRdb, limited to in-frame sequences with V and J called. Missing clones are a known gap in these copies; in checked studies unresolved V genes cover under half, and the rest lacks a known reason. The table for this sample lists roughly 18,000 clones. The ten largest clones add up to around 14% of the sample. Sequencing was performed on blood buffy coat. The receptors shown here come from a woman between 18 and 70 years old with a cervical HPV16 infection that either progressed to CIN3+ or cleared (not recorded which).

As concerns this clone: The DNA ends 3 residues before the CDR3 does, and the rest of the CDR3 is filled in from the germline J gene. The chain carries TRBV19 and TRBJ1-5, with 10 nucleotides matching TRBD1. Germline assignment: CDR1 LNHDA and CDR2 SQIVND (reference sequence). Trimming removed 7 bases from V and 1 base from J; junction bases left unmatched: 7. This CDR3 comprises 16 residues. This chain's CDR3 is CASTTLDRGSNQPQHF. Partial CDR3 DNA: TGTGCCAGTACTACCCTGGACAGGGGGAGCAATCAGCCC. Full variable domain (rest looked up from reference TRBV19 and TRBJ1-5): DGGITQSPKYLFRKEGQNVTLSCEQNLNHDAMYWYRQDPGQGLRLIYYSQIVNDFQKGDIAEGYSVSREKKESFPLTVTSAQKNPTAFYLCASTTLDRGSNQPQHFGDGTRLSIL.

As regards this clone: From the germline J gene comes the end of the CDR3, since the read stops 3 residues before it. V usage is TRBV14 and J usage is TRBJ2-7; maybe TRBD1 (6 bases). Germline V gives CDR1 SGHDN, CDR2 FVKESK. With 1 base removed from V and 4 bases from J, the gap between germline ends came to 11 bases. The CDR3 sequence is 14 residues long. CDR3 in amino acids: CASSQGRRGYEQYF. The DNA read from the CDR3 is TGTGCCAGCAGCCAAGGTCGCAGGGGTTACGAG.

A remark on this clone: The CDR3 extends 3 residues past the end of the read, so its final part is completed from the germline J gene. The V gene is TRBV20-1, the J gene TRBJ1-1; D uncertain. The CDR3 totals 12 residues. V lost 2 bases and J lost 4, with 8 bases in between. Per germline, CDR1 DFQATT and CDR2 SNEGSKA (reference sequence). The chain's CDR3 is CSARRVSTEAFF. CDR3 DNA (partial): TGCAGTGCTAGAAGGGTGAGCACTGAA.

Incomplete CDR3 DNA: TGTGCCAGCAGTGAACGGACAGTCACCGGGGAG. This encodes CASSERTVTGE. From start to end, the CDR3 is CASSERTVTGELFF. V gene TRBV6-1 combines with J gene TRBJ2-2; D perhaps matches TRBD1 (6 bases). The CDR3 goes on 3 residues after the read ends, and that part is filled in from the germline J gene. Deletions cut 2 bases from V and 4 bases from J, with 8 bases between. The CDR3 has 14 amino acids. Germline V gene sequence: CDR1 MNHNS, CDR2 SASEGT.

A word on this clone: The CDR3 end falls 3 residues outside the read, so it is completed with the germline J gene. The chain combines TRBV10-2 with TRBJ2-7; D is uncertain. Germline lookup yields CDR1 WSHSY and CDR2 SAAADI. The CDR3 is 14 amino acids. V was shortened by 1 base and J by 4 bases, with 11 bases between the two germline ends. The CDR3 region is CASSEFNREYEQYF. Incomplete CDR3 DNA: TGCGCCAGCAGTGAGTTTAACAGAGAATACGAG.

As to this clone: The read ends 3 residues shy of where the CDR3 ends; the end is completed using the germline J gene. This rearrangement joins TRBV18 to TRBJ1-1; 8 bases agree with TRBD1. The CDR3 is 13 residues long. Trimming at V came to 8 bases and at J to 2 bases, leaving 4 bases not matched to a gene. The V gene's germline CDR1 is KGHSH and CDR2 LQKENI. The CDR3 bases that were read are TGTGCCAGCCTGGGACAGGCTAACACTGAA. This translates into CASLGQANTE. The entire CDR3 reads CASLGQANTEAFF.

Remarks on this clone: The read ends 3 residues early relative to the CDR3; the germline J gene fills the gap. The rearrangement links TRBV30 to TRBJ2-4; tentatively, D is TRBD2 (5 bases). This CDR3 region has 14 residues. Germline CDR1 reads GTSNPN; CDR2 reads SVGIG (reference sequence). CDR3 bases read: TGTGCCTGGGCCCGGGGAGTAGTGCCCTATGGT. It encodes CAWARGVVPYG. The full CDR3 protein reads CAWARGVVPYGQYF.

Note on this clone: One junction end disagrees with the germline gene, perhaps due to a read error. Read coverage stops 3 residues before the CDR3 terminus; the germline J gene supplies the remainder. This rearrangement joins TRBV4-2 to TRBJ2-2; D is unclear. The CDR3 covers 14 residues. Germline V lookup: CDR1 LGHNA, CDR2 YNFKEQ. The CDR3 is CASSQDPVTGELFF. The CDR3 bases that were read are TGCGCCAGCAGCCAAGATCCCGTGACCGGGGAG.

CDR3 bases read: TGTGCCAGCAGCTCAAGGGTATGGGAGACC. Encoded protein: CASSSRVWET. The CDR3, in full, reads CASSSRVWETQYF. The chain recombines TRBV11-2 with TRBJ2-5, with D unclear. Read coverage stops 3 residues before the CDR3 terminus; the germline J gene supplies the remainder. The germline V and J ends were trimmed by 4 bases and 5 bases, with 11 bases remaining between them. The V gene's germline CDR1 is SGHAT and CDR2 FQNNGV. The CDR3 length is 13 residues.

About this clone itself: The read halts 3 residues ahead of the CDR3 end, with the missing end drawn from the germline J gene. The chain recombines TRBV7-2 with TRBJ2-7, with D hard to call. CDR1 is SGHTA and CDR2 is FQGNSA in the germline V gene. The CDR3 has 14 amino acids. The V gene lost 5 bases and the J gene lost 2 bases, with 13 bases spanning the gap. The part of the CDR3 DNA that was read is TGTGCCAGCAGCACCTTTACGGGTCCCTACGAG. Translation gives CASSTFTGPYE. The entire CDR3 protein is CASSTFTGPYEQYF.

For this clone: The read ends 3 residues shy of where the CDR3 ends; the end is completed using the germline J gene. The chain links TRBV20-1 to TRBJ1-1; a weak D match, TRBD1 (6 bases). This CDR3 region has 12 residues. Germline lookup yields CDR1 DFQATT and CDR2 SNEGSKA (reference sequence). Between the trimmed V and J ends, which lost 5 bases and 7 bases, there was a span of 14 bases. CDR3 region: CSAGRQAFEAFF. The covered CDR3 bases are TGCAGTGCTGGGAGACAGGCCTTTGAA.

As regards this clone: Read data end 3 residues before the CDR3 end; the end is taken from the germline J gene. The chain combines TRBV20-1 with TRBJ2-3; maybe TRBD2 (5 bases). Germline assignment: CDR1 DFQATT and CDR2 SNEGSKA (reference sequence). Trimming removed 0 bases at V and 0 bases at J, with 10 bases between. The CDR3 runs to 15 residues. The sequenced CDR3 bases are TGCAGTGCTAGAGATGCCGGGGTTAGCACAGATACG. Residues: CSARDAGVSTDT. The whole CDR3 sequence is CSARDAGVSTDTQYF.

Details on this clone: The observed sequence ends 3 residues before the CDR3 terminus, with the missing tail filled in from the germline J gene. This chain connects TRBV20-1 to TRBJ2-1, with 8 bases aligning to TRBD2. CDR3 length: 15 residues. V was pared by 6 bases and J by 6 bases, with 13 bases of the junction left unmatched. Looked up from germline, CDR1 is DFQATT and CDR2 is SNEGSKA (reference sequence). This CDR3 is CSAVRSGGLGNEQFF. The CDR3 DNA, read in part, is TGCAGTGCCGTCCGTTCGGGGGGGCTAGGCAATGAG.